This is a list of T cell receptor beta chains from one sample in a study of PD-1 blockade in classical Hodgkin lymphoma. The data were produced by immunoSEQ multiplex PCR, yet TCRdb's version contains in-frame clones alone and is incomplete. Among roughly 64,000 clones listed, about 89% were seen once. Specimen: peripheral blood mononuclear cells (PBMCs), collected before the fourth cycle of nivolumab. These receptors all stem from a human donor with classical Hodgkin lymphoma. Each CDR3 is given with its conserved first and last residue. Fields, in order: clone size, D gene, V gene, J gene, CDR3 protein, CDR3 DNA. A D gene is named only where the DNA matches it firmly. Only part of the rows carry a size: once, few, many, or a class if the clone is expanded.

>NA|TRBD1|TRBV7-9|TRBJ2-1
CASSRRQGIGVMPYNEQFF
TGTGCCAGCAGCCGTAGACAGGGAATAGGGGTTATGCCCTACAATGAGCAGTTCTTC
>NA|TRBD1|TRBV19|TRBJ1-2
CASSSPGQGNYGYTF
TGTGCCAGTAGTAGCCCGGGACAGGGGAACTATGGCTACACCTTC
>NA|NA|TRBV2|TRBJ2-5
CASSEQGGQETQYF
TGTGCCAGCAGTGAACAGGGGGGCCAAGAGACCCAGTACTTC
>NA|NA|TRBV9|TRBJ1-3
CASSVGPFGNTIYF
TGTGCCAGCAGCGTAGGACCGTTCGGAAACACCATATATTTT
>NA|NA|TRBV2|TRBJ2-7
CASSDPGTADYEQYF
TGTGCCAGCAGTGATCCGGGGACGGCAGACTACGAGCAGTACTTC
>NA|NA|TRBV19|TRBJ1-4
CASISRDRYEKLFF
TGTGCCAGTATCTCCCGGGACCGCTATGAAAAACTGTTTTTT
>NA|NA|TRBV7-9|TRBJ1-2
CASSFVSEVYGYTF
TGTGCCAGCAGCTTCGTGTCAGAGGTCTATGGCTACACCTTC
>NA|NA|TRBV7-8|TRBJ1-2
CASSLEWDYGYTF
TGTGCCAGCAGCTTAGAATGGGACTATGGCTACACCTTC
>NA|NA|TRBV9|TRBJ2-7
CASSPDTAEGEQYF
TGTGCCAGCAGCCCCGACACCGCCGAGGGCGAGCAGTACTTC
>NA|NA|TRBV6-6|TRBJ2-7
CASSYDNGGYEQYF
TGTGCCAGCAGTTACGATAACGGGGGCTACGAGCAGTACTTC
>NA|NA|TRBV10-3|TRBJ2-7
CAFQGSIAGSYEQYF
TGTGCCTTCCAAGGGAGTATAGCCGGCTCCTACGAGCAGTACTTC
>NA|NA|TRBV30|TRBJ2-7
CAWSVGQGVDEQYF
TGTGCCTGGAGTGTCGGTCAGGGTGTAGACGAGCAGTACTTC
>NA|NA|TRBV5-4|TRBJ1-2
CASSLSDSTNYGYTF
TGTGCCAGCAGCCTTTCGGACAGTACTAACTATGGCTACACCTTC
>NA|NA|TRBV15|TRBJ1-5
CATSRDPSQGWYSNQPQHF
TGTGCCACCAGCAGAGATCCATCACAGGGCTGGTATAGCAATCAGCCCCAGCATTTT
>NA|NA|TRBV4-1|TRBJ2-7
CASSEQGAEQYF
TGCGCCAGCAGCGAACAGGGCGCCGAGCAGTACTTC
>NA|TRBD1|TRBV15|TRBJ2-7
CATSRTGVSHEQYF
TGTGCCACCAGCAGGACAGGGGTATCCCACGAGCAGTACTTC
>NA|NA|TRBV19|TRBJ2-7
CASSEFGVRIYEQYF
TGTGCCAGTAGTGAGTTTGGGGTAAGAATCTACGAGCAGTACTTC
>NA|NA|TRBV5-4|TRBJ1-6
CASSLDSLYSPLHF
TGTGCCAGCAGCTTGGACAGCCTCTATTCACCCCTCCACTTT
>few|NA|TRBV19|TRBJ2-3
CASSLLDSHTQYF
TGTGCCAGTAGTCTTTTAGATTCGCATACGCAGTATTTT
>NA|NA|TRBV19|TRBJ2-7
CASSIAGPGGEQYF
TGTGCCAGTAGTATAGCAGGGCCCGGCGGGGAGCAGTACTTC
>NA|NA|TRBV18|TRBJ1-2
CASSPLGSSPNYGYTF
TGTGCCAGCTCACCACTCGGCAGTAGCCCTAACTATGGCTACACCTTC
>NA|TRBD2|TRBV6-5|TRBJ2-1
CASSALAGVYNEQFF
TGTGCCAGCAGCGCACTAGCGGGGGTTTACAATGAGCAGTTCTTC
>NA|NA|TRBV27|TRBJ2-1
CASRHSRVGNEQFF
TGTGCCAGCAGGCACTCCAGGGTGGGCAATGAGCAGTTCTTC
>NA|NA|TRBV5-6|TRBJ2-7
CASRPGPFSSYEQYF
TGTGCCAGCAGACCGGGCCCATTCAGCTCCTACGAGCAGTACTTC
>NA|TRBD1|TRBV5-6|TRBJ2-5
CASSLAVGKGGGETQYF
TGTGCCAGCAGCTTGGCCGTCGGAAAAGGGGGCGGGGAGACCCAGTACTTC
>NA|NA|TRBV11-1|TRBJ2-1
CASSYRNTNEQFF
TGTGCCAGCAGCTACCGGAACACGAATGAGCAGTTCTTC
>NA|TRBD2|TRBV10-1|TRBJ2-3
CASSEGTSGPTDTQYF
TGCGCCAGCAGTGAGGGGACTAGCGGGCCAACAGATACGCAGTATTTT
>NA|NA|TRBV5-1|TRBJ2-2
CASSLVAITGELFF
TGCGCCAGCAGCTTGGTGGCCATCACCGGGGAGCTGTTTTTT
>NA|TRBD1|TRBV10-2|TRBJ1-4
CASRHNSGTGSEKLFF
TGCGCCAGCAGACACAACTCCGGGACAGGGTCAGAAAAACTGTTTTTT
>NA|TRBD2|TRBV7-6|TRBJ2-3
CASSPPVGGGAITDTQYF
TGTGCCAGCAGCCCCCCGGTAGGCGGGGGGGCGATCACAGATACGCAGTATTTT
>NA|NA|TRBV30|TRBJ1-1
CAWGNLPAKAFF
TGTGCCTGGGGAAACCTCCCCGCAAAAGCTTTCTTT
>NA|NA|TRBV7-6|TRBJ1-1
CASSLGINTEAFF
TGTGCCAGCAGCTTAGGGATTAACACTGAAGCTTTCTTT
>NA|NA|TRBV5-5|TRBJ1-1
CASSWGGSNTEAFF
TGTGCCAGCAGCTGGGGCGGATCGAACACTGAAGCTTTCTTT
>NA|TRBD1|TRBV7-9|TRBJ2-7
CASSLAPRQGALYEQYF
TGTGCCAGCAGCTTAGCGCCCCGGCAGGGGGCCTTGTACGAGCAGTACTTC
>NA|NA|TRBV6-6|TRBJ1-2
CASRGTPDPYGYTF
TGTGCCAGCAGAGGGACTCCCGATCCCTATGGCTACACCTTC
>NA|NA|TRBV23-1|TRBJ2-3
CASSQARGHIDLDTQYF
TGCGCCAGCAGTCAAGCAAGGGGCCACATCGACCTAGATACGCAGTATTTT
>NA|NA|TRBV2|TRBJ2-7
CASRLPVRGSTYEQYF
TGTGCCAGCAGGCTTCCGGTCCGGGGTTCGACCTACGAGCAGTACTTC
>NA|NA|TRBV1|TRBJ2-3
CTSSQPTLGGTDTQYF
TGCACCAGCAGCCAACCCACCCTAGGGGGTACAGATACGCAGTATTTT
>few|NA|TRBV6-5|TRBJ2-7
CASSYVGPYEQYF
TGTGCCAGCAGTTACGTGGGCCCTTACGAGCAGTACTTC
>NA|TRBD2|TRBV10-1|TRBJ2-1
CASSLAGGTNEQFF
TGCGCCAGCAGTCTAGCGGGGGGGACCAATGAGCAGTTCTTC
>NA|TRBD1|TRBV5-4|TRBJ1-4
CASSSGRGDEKLFF
TGTGCCAGCAGCTCGGGCAGGGGGGATGAAAAACTGTTTTTT
>NA|NA|TRBV7-6|TRBJ1-5
CASSVGGQPQHF
TGTGCCAGCAGCGTGGGGGGTCAGCCCCAGCATTTT
>NA|NA|TRBV7-9|TRBJ1-1
CASSPRRESKGEAFF
TGTGCCAGCAGCCCCCGCAGGGAATCGAAAGGTGAAGCTTTCTTT